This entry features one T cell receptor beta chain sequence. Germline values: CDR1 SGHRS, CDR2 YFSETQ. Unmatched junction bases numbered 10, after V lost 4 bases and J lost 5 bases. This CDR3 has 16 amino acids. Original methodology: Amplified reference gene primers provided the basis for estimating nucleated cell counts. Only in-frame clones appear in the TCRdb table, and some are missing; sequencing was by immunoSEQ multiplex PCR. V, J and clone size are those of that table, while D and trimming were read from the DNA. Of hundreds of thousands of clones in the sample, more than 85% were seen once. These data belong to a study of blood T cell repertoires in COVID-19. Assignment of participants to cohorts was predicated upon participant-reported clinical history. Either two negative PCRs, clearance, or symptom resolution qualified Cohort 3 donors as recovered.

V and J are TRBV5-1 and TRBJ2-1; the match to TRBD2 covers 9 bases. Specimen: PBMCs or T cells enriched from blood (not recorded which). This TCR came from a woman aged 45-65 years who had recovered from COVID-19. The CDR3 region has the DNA TGCGCCAGCAGCGCGAGAGCTAGCGGGACCAACAATGAGCAGTTCTTC. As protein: CASSARASGTNNEQFF.